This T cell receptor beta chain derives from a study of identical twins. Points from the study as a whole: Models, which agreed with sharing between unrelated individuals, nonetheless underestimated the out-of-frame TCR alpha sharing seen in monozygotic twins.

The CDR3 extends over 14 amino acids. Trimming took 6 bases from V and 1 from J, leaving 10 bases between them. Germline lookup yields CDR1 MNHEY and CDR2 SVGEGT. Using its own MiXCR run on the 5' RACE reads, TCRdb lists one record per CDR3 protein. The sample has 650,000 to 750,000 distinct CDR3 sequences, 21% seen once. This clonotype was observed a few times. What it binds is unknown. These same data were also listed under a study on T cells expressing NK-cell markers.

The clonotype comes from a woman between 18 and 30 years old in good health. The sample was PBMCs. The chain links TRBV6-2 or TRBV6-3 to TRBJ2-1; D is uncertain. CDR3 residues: CASRPEYSYNEQFF. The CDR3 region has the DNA TGTGCCAGCAGGCCGGAGTATTCCTACAATGAGCAGTTCTTC.